A single sample gave rise to the 15 T cell receptor beta chains below, sequenced in a study of CD8 T cells in Susac syndrome. Reverse transcription of roughly 0.45 to 1 ug RNA was performed with random hexamers. Each CDR3 protein gets one entry after TCRdb re-called the immunoSEQ multiplex PCR reads with MiXCR. The profile shows roughly 150,000 distinct CDR3 sequences, 90% to 95% of them singletons. Sequenced: CD4+ T cells from PBMCs. The source is a human donor in good health.

To note about this clonotype: One end of the junction is discordant with germline, which a read error may explain. V and J are TRBV7-7 and TRBJ2-1; 7 nucleotides agree with TRBD2. The germline CDR1 and CDR2 sequences are SSHAT and FNYEAQ (reference sequence). The CDR3 contains 14 residues. The CDR3 DNA sequence: TGTGCTAGCAGTTCCGGGGCGGGAGTAACCGAGCAGTTCTTC. Protein product: CASSSGAGVTEQFF.

The V call is TRBV25-1, the J call TRBJ2-7, with a possible D match to TRBD2 (6 bases). The germline CDR1 and CDR2 sequences are MGHDK and SYGVNS. Trimming took 3 bases from V and 5 from J, leaving 14 bases between them. CDR3 length: 14 amino acids. CDR3 coding DNA: TGTGCCAGCAGTGACACCAATGGGGGGAACGAGCAGTACTTC. Translated: CASSDTNGGNEQYF.

V is TRBV10-3 and J is TRBJ2-3; D is unclear. Trimming removed 6 bases at V and 1 base at J, with 26 bases between. The CDR3 loop spans 19 amino acids. Germline loops: CDR1 ENHRY, CDR2 SYGVKD. This CDR3 reads CAIRRDALPPPAGTDTQYF. The DNA for the CDR3 is TGTGCCATCAGAAGGGATGCTCTCCCTCCCCCCGCCGGCACAGATACGCAGTATTTT.

This chain joins TRBV28 and TRBJ2-3, with 10 bases aligning to TRBD2. Losses at the gene ends were 2 bases for V and 3 bases for J; bases not matched to a gene: 8. This CDR3 comprises 17 residues. CDR1 and CDR2 from the germline V gene are MDHEN and SYDVKM. CDR3 residues: CASSLAVAGGMTDTQYF. DNA for the CDR3: TGTGCCAGCAGTTTAGCGGTAGCGGGAGGAATGACAGATACGCAGTATTTT.

V gene TRBV5-1 combines with J gene TRBJ2-1, with D tentatively TRBD2 (6 bases). The germline V gene has CDR1 SGHRS and CDR2 YFSETQ. The V end was cut by 1 base, the J end by 1 base, with 15 bases between. This CDR3 is 17 amino acids long. The CDR3 loop is CASSLSPLADSYNEQFF. The CDR3 DNA follows: TGCGCCAGCAGCTTGAGTCCACTAGCAGATTCCTACAATGAGCAGTTCTTC.

V gene TRBV24-1 combines with J gene TRBJ2-2; D remains ambiguous. Between the trimmed V and J ends, which lost 3 bases and 9 bases, there was a span of 10 bases. CDR3 length: 13 residues. Germline V lookup: CDR1 KGHDR, CDR2 SFDVKD. Here the CDR3 reads CATSDGVMRELFF. In DNA, the CDR3 is TGTGCCACCAGTGATGGGGTAATGAGGGAGCTGTTTTTT.

The chain links TRBV7-2 to TRBJ2-5; D is possibly TRBD2 (6 bases). The CDR3 spans 16 residues. Germline V lookup: CDR1 SGHTA, CDR2 FQGNSA. Trimming shortened V by 5 bases and J by 3 bases, and 19 bases separated the two germline ends. In DNA form, the CDR3 reads TGTGCCAGCAGCCCGGCCCCGCAGCGGGCAAAAGAGACCCAGTACTTC. It yields the protein CASSPAPQRAKETQYF.

The chain has TRBV18 and TRBJ1-1; the D gene is possibly TRBD1 (5 bases). There are 15 residues in the CDR3. CDR1 is KGHSH, CDR2 LQKENI, per germline. V lost 3 bases to trimming and J lost 3 bases, with 14 bases between them. The CDR3 sequence: CASSPPGLTDTEAFF. The CDR3 DNA follows: TGTGCCAGCTCACCTCCGGGACTGACAGACACTGAAGCTTTCTTT.

The chain employs TRBV5-1 and TRBJ2-5, with 9 bases identical to TRBD1. Germline-derived CDR1 and CDR2 are SGHRS and YFSETQ. This CDR3 has 15 amino acids. With V trimmed by 4 bases and J by 5 bases, 9 bases remained unmatched. CDR3 loop: CASSALDRGWETQYF. In DNA, the CDR3 is TGCGCCAGCAGCGCTCTGGACAGGGGCTGGGAGACCCAGTACTTC.

This chain uses TRBV7-9 with TRBJ1-4, with TRBD1 matching over 7 bases. Germline-derived CDR1 and CDR2 are SEHNR and FQNEAQ (reference sequence). Trimming at V came to 4 bases and at J to 7 bases, leaving 6 bases not matched to a gene. The CDR3 is 14 amino acids. For the CDR3, the DNA is TGTGCCAGCAGCTCCGGGACAGCGGGTGAAAAACTGTTTTTT. Amino acids: CASSSGTAGEKLFF.

This rearrangement joins TRBV5-5 to TRBJ1-1, with D possibly TRBD1 on 6 matching bases. The germline gives CDR1 SGHKS, CDR2 YYEKEE (reference sequence). V lost 4 bases to trimming and J lost 2 bases, with 12 bases between them. The length of the CDR3 is 14 residues. For the CDR3, the DNA is TGTGCCAGCAGCCACAGGGCAGACAACACTGAAGCTTTCTTT. This codes for CASSHRADNTEAFF.

CDR3 sequence: CASSRFWDTEAFF. The CDR3 DNA reads TGTGCCAGTAGCCGGTTCTGGGACACTGAAGCTTTCTTT. The chain has TRBV19 and TRBJ1-1; D is uncertain. The ends were cut back, 6 bases at V and 3 bases at J, with 11 bases in the middle. In germline, CDR1 is LNHDA, CDR2 SQIVND (reference sequence). The CDR3 runs 13 residues.

This chain uses TRBV19 with TRBJ2-7; possible D gene TRBD2, 7 bases. The germline CDR1 and CDR2 sequences are LNHDA and SQIVND (reference sequence). There are 14 residues in the CDR3. The V gene lost 10 bases and the J gene lost 3 bases, with 19 bases spanning the gap. The CDR3 nucleotides read TGTGCCACCCGATCAGGGGAGGGGGTCTACGAGCAGTACTTC. Encoded protein: CATRSGEGVYEQYF.

This clonotype was observed a handful of times. This chain connects TRBV28 to TRBJ1-1; maybe TRBD1 (6 bases). The V and J ends lost 2 bases and 8 bases respectively, with 9 bases between them. The CDR3 contains 12 residues. Germline loops: CDR1 MDHEN, CDR2 SYDVKM. The CDR3 DNA follows: TGTGCCAGCAGTTTAGCGGGGACAGAAGCTTTCTTT. Translation gives CASSLAGTEAFF.

This clonotype came up a few times. V is TRBV28 and J is TRBJ1-2; D not certain. Germline assignment: CDR1 MDHEN and CDR2 SYDVKM. V was trimmed by 3 bases and J by 1 base, leaving 0 bases between them. The CDR3 spans 11 residues. CDR3 in amino acids: CASSFNYGYTF. The CDR3, as DNA: TGTGCCAGCAGTTTTAACTATGGCTACACCTTC.